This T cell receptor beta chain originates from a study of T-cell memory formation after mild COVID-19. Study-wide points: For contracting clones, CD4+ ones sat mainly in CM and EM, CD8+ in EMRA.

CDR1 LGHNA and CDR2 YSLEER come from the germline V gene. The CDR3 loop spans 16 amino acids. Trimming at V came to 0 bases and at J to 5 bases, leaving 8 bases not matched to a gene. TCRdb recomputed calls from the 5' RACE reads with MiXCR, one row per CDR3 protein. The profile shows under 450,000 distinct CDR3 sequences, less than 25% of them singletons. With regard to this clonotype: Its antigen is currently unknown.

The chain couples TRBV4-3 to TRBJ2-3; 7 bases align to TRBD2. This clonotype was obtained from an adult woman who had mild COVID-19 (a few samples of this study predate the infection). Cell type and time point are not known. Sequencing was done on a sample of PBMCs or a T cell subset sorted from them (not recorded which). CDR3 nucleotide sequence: TGCGCCAGCAGCCAAGATGGGGCTAGCGGAGAAGATACGCAGTATTTT. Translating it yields CASSQDGASGEDTQYF.